A selection of T cell receptor beta chains follows, all from one sample in a study of blood T cell repertoires in COVID-19. The method was immunoSEQ multiplex PCR; TCRdb's version includes in-frame clones alone and lacks a portion of them. The data contain roughly 250,000 clones, about 85% of them singletons. Sequenced sample: peripheral blood. These receptors were obtained from a man aged 35-49 years with acute or convalescent COVID-19. Both conserved end residues are part of each CDR3. The order of the fields is J gene, V gene, CDR3 protein.

j_call: TRBJ2-5; v_call: TRBV7-9; cdr3_aa: CASSLAGDEETQYF
j_call: TRBJ1-2; v_call: TRBV5-1; cdr3_aa: CASSQRTANYGYTF
j_call: TRBJ1-1; v_call: TRBV7-2; cdr3_aa: CASRPRTGSTEAFF
j_call: TRBJ1-1; v_call: TRBV5-1; cdr3_aa: CASSLEGTANTEAFF
j_call: TRBJ1-2; v_call: TRBV27; cdr3_aa: CASSRVQGYGYTF
j_call: TRBJ2-1; v_call: TRBV10-1; cdr3_aa: CASSLQRASYNEQFF
j_call: TRBJ2-4; v_call: TRBV2; cdr3_aa: CASSGAGLAKNIQYF
j_call: TRBJ2-5; v_call: TRBV7-2; cdr3_aa: CASSLGTGNWETQYF
j_call: TRBJ2-3; v_call: TRBV29-1; cdr3_aa: CSVVGRAADTQYF
j_call: TRBJ1-2; v_call: TRBV19; cdr3_aa: CASSTGTVYGYTF
j_call: TRBJ1-2; v_call: TRBV24-1; cdr3_aa: CATSDAQTGGYTF
j_call: TRBJ1-6; v_call: TRBV5-1; cdr3_aa: CASGRDRNSPLHF
j_call: TRBJ2-7; v_call: TRBV5-6; cdr3_aa: CASSPPSVPEQYF
j_call: TRBJ1-6; v_call: TRBV6-1; cdr3_aa: CASSEGSQIYSPLHF
j_call: TRBJ1-5; v_call: TRBV5-6; cdr3_aa: CASSTTKGQGFRGNQPQHF
j_call: TRBJ1-1; v_call: TRBV7-3; cdr3_aa: CASRGRQRNTEAFF
j_call: TRBJ2-7; v_call: TRBV6-1; cdr3_aa: CASSERGQRGGREQYF
j_call: TRBJ1-4; v_call: TRBV19; cdr3_aa: CASSQQGVNEKLFF
j_call: TRBJ1-1; v_call: TRBV15; cdr3_aa: CATSRDRRSTEAFF
j_call: TRBJ1-1; v_call: TRBV19; cdr3_aa: CASRSPGSSEAFF
j_call: TRBJ1-5; v_call: TRBV18; cdr3_aa: CASSPSAVSNQPQHF
j_call: TRBJ2-1; v_call: TRBV10-3; cdr3_aa: CATSPGLAEGDEQFF
j_call: TRBJ2-3; v_call: TRBV5-1; cdr3_aa: CASSSLGRGGTDTQYF
j_call: TRBJ2-1; v_call: TRBV7-3; cdr3_aa: CASSSGGSSYNEQFF
j_call: TRBJ1-1; v_call: TRBV10-2; cdr3_aa: CASRNIVNTEAFF
j_call: TRBJ1-1; v_call: TRBV24-1; cdr3_aa: CATSDLRHYTEAFF
j_call: TRBJ1-2; v_call: TRBV28; cdr3_aa: CATRGPSVWGGYTF
j_call: TRBJ2-7; v_call: TRBV6-4; cdr3_aa: CASWGDRGQHEQYF
j_call: TRBJ2-2; v_call: TRBV7-9; cdr3_aa: CASSMPGVATGELFF
j_call: TRBJ2-5; v_call: TRBV19; cdr3_aa: CASSIEREIQETQYF
j_call: TRBJ2-7; v_call: TRBV14; cdr3_aa: CASSSRDTIPSYEQYF
j_call: TRBJ2-2; v_call: TRBV14; cdr3_aa: CASSQRSRADTGELFF
j_call: TRBJ2-5; v_call: TRBV2; cdr3_aa: CASSRDRGEETQYF
j_call: TRBJ2-1; v_call: TRBV11-2; cdr3_aa: CASSLGSGGAFEQFF
j_call: TRBJ1-2; v_call: TRBV19; cdr3_aa: CASSIQGAGGYTF
j_call: TRBJ1-2; v_call: TRBV29-1; cdr3_aa: CSVEGQGQAGYGYTF
j_call: TRBJ2-5; v_call: TRBV7-2; cdr3_aa: CASSRTSGGGLETQYF
j_call: TRBJ2-7; v_call: TRBV7-9; cdr3_aa: CASSSGRTGGEQYF
j_call: TRBJ1-5; v_call: TRBV28; cdr3_aa: CASSSGQASNQPQHF
j_call: TRBJ1-2; v_call: TRBV6-2/TRBV6-3; cdr3_aa: CASSQGTGTYGYTF
j_call: TRBJ1-1; v_call: TRBV3-1/TRBV3-2; cdr3_aa: CASSLRQGFFEAFF
j_call: TRBJ2-7; v_call: TRBV6-5; cdr3_aa: CAYQRGGSYEQYF
j_call: TRBJ2-1; v_call: TRBV7-2; cdr3_aa: CASSLVSFSSYNEQFF
j_call: TRBJ1-5; v_call: TRBV28; cdr3_aa: CASSSTGSPSNQPQHF
j_call: TRBJ1-4; v_call: TRBV2; cdr3_aa: CASGTGNEKLFF
j_call: TRBJ1-5; v_call: TRBV10-1; cdr3_aa: CASSEASNQPQHF
j_call: TRBJ2-3; v_call: TRBV6-9; cdr3_aa: CASSSETIAGGPADTQYF
j_call: TRBJ2-7; v_call: TRBV14; cdr3_aa: CASSQGGTGVGEQYF
j_call: TRBJ2-7; v_call: TRBV3-1/TRBV3-2; cdr3_aa: CASSQEASGTSSYEQYF
j_call: TRBJ1-1; v_call: TRBV7-9; cdr3_aa: CASTVNRDNTEAFF
j_call: TRBJ1-6; v_call: TRBV6-2/TRBV6-3; cdr3_aa: CASSYNTGGYSPLHF
j_call: TRBJ1-1; v_call: TRBV5-4; cdr3_aa: CASSLSPGRGRETEAFF
j_call: TRBJ1-3; v_call: TRBV7-9; cdr3_aa: CASSVSRQGAHGNTIYF
j_call: TRBJ1-6; v_call: TRBV4-2; cdr3_aa: CASSQDRVSSYNSPLHF
j_call: TRBJ2-4; v_call: TRBV10-1; cdr3_aa: CASSESRDRGDIQYF
j_call: TRBJ2-3; v_call: TRBV7-9; cdr3_aa: CASSPKPGGSGTDTQYF
j_call: TRBJ2-7; v_call: TRBV2; cdr3_aa: CASKEVASGVQYF
j_call: TRBJ2-5; v_call: TRBV11-1; cdr3_aa: CASSTFHETQYF
j_call: TRBJ1-4; v_call: TRBV2; cdr3_aa: CASSGTGVAEKLFF
j_call: TRBJ2-3; v_call: TRBV18; cdr3_aa: CASSPGLKSTDTQYF